These 19 T cell receptor beta chains share one sample of origin, sequenced in a study of follicular helper T cells after annual influenza vaccination. Libraries were prepared by immunoSEQ multiplex PCR; TCRdb keeps only in-frame clonotypes and omits some of them. The table includes about 9,700 clones, around four fifths detected once. As to time point: 2015-2016 season, 7 days after influenza vaccination. The sample consisted of CXCR5- memory CD4+ T cells sorted from blood, taken 7 days after influenza vaccination. The source is an adult who received the influenza vaccine.

The rearrangement uses TRBV28 and TRBJ1-1; D ambiguous. The germline V gene encodes CDR1 MDHEN and CDR2 SYDVKM. CDR3 length: 13 residues. Trimming removed 5 bases at V and 2 bases at J, with 9 bases between. The CDR3 region has the DNA TGTGCCAGCAGTGAGGCCCCTAACACTGAAGCTTTCTTT. Protein product: CASSEAPNTEAFF. The full variable domain, with the rest looked up from reference TRBV28 and TRBJ1-1, is DVKVTQSSRYLVKRTGEKVFLECVQDMDHENMFWYRQDPGLGLRLIYFSYDVKMKEKGDIPEGYSVSREKKERFSLILESASTNQTSMYLCASSEAPNTEAFFGQGTRLTVV.

The chain uses TRBV11-2 and TRBJ2-7; 15 bases align to TRBD2. Germline V CDR1 and CDR2: SGHAT, FQNNGV. V lost 4 bases and J lost 2; bases outside the gene matches: 3. The CDR3 runs to 16 residues. The CDR3 sequence is CASSSGTSGGTYEQYF. DNA for the CDR3: TGTGCCAGCAGCTCGGGGACTAGCGGGGGGACCTACGAGCAGTACTTC.

V usage is TRBV29-1 and J usage is TRBJ2-7; TRBD2 agrees at 10 bases. CDR1 and CDR2 from the germline V gene are SQVTM and ANQGSEA. V gave up 4 bases and J gave up 5 bases; unmatched junction bases: 8. This CDR3 comprises 14 residues. CDR3 in amino acids: CSVALSSGGDEQYF. CDR3 DNA: TGCAGCGTTGCCCTGTCTAGCGGGGGAGACGAGCAGTACTTC.

The J gene is TRBJ1-5, the V gene TRBV19; D remains unclear. Germline V gives CDR1 LNHDA, CDR2 SQIVND (reference sequence). The CDR3 runs 13 residues. V gave up 3 bases and J gave up 5 bases, with 8 bases separating them. DNA of the CDR3: TGTGCCAGTAGTATGGGCCGGGATCAGCCCCAGCATTTT. It translates to CASSMGRDQPQHF.

The chain carries TRBV7-2 and TRBJ1-2; 12 nucleotides agree with TRBD1. The CDR3 loop spans 14 amino acids. CDR1 SGHTA and CDR2 FQGNSA come from the germline V gene. V lost 5 bases and J lost 7; bases outside the gene matches: 5. The CDR3 loop is CASSGTGGASGYTF. CDR3 DNA sequence: TGTGCCAGCAGCGGGACAGGGGGCGCGAGTGGCTACACCTTC.

The J gene is TRBJ2-6, the V gene TRBV30; D gene uncertain. Germline V lookup: CDR1 GTSNPN, CDR2 SVGIG (reference sequence). V was clipped by 3 bases and J by 0 bases, with 15 bases between them. This CDR3 has 17 amino acids. The DNA for the CDR3 is TGTGCCTGGAGGTTAGCAATCCTTAGCTCTGGGGCCAACGTCCTGACTTTC. Its protein product is CAWRLAILSSGANVLTF. Variable domain in full (rest from reference TRBV30 and TRBJ2-6): SQTIHQWPATLVQPVGSPLSLECTVEGTSNPNLYWYRQAAGRGLQLLFYSVGIGQISSEVPQNLSASRPQDRQFILSSKKLLLSDSGFYLCAWRLAILSSGANVLTFGAGSRLTVL.

The sample holds one count of this clone. The J gene is TRBJ2-2, the V gene TRBV28, with 7 bases identical to TRBD1. CDR1 and CDR2 (germline): MDHEN, SYDVKM. The CDR3 runs 15 residues. The V gene end was trimmed by 7 bases and the J gene end by 0 bases; junction bases not matched to a gene: 5. CDR3 loop: CASTQDRANTGELFF. The CDR3 DNA is TGTGCCAGCACCCAAGACAGGGCGAACACCGGGGAGCTGTTTTTT.

The V call is TRBV5-1, the J call TRBJ2-1; weak D call: TRBD2 (6 bases). CDR3 size: 15 residues. Trimming took 4 bases from V and 3 from J, leaving 14 bases between them. Germline V lookup: CDR1 SGHRS, CDR2 YFSETQ. The chain's CDR3 is CASSAPGLYYNEQFF. The DNA for the CDR3 is TGCGCCAGCAGCGCTCCGGGACTTTACTACAATGAGCAGTTCTTC.

This chain uses TRBV9 with TRBJ2-3, with TRBD2 as a possible D gene (5 bases). This CDR3 has 15 residues. Trimming took off 4 bases at V and 3 bases at J, with 15 bases between the two ends. Germline CDR1 is SGDLS and CDR2 is YYNGEE. CDR3 in amino acids: CASSPTEDSTDTQYF. Written as DNA, the CDR3 is TGTGCCAGCAGCCCGACCGAGGACTCTACAGATACGCAGTATTTT. Looking up the rest from reference TRBV9 and TRBJ2-3 gives the full variable domain: DSGVTQTPKHLITATGQRVTLRCSPRSGDLSVYWYQQSLDQGLQFLIQYYNGEERAKGNILERFSAQQFPDLHSELNLSSLELGDSALYFCASSPTEDSTDTQYFGPGTRLTVL.

The chain couples TRBV28 to TRBJ2-6; tentatively, D is TRBD1 or TRBD2 (6 bases each). Germline V gene data show CDR1 as MDHEN and CDR2 as SYDVKM. V gave up 6 bases and J gave up 2 bases, with 11 bases separating them. This CDR3 is built from 15 residues. The CDR3 DNA follows: TGTGCCAGCAGCCCGGGGGCCGCTGGGGCCAACGTCCTGACTTTC. This encodes CASSPGAAGANVLTF. The entire variable domain, with the rest obtained from reference TRBV28 and TRBJ2-6, is as follows: DVKVTQSSRYLVKRTGEKVFLECVQDMDHENMFWYRQDPGLGLRLIYFSYDVKMKEKGDIPEGYSVSREKKERFSLILESASTNQTSMYLCASSPGAAGANVLTFGAGSRLTVL.

The rearrangement joins TRBV5-6 to TRBJ1-3; 10 nucleotides align to TRBD1. This CDR3 has 16 residues. CDR1 is SGHDT, CDR2 YYEEEE, per germline. The V and J ends lost 4 bases and 1 base, in that order; junction bases with no gene match: 5. The CDR3 is CASSLRQGASGNTIYF. The DNA for the CDR3 is TGTGCCAGCAGCCTTAGACAGGGGGCGTCTGGAAACACCATATATTTT. The full variable domain, completed using reference TRBV5-6 and TRBJ1-3, is DAGVTQSPTHLIKTRGQQVTLRCSPKSGHDTVSWYQQALGQGPQFIFQYYEEEERQRGNFPDRFSGHQFPNYSSELNVNALLLGDSALYLCASSLRQGASGNTIYFGEGSWLTVV.

The J gene is TRBJ1-5, the V gene TRBV15; D call uncertain. The CDR3 sequence is 14 residues long. Trimming pared 5 bases from V and 0 bases from J, leaving 8 bases between. Germline CDR1 LNHNV, CDR2 YYDKDF (reference sequence). The CDR3 DNA sequence: TGTGCCACCAGCGTGGATCTTAGCAATCAGCCCCAGCATTTT. This sequence encodes CATSVDLSNQPQHF.

V and J are TRBV2 and TRBJ2-1, with D uncertain. The CDR3 covers 14 residues. The germline CDR1 and CDR2 sequences are SNHLY and FYNNEI. V lost 8 bases and J lost 0, with 11 bases in between. The CDR3 DNA reads TGTGCCAGCGGGTATGCCAGCTCCTACAATGAGCAGTTCTTC. Translating gives CASGYASSYNEQFF.

This chain uses TRBV29-1 with TRBJ1-2; D is ambiguous. V dropped 6 bases and J dropped 4 bases, with 15 bases sitting between them. CDR3 length: 13 amino acids. CDR1 and CDR2 from the germline V gene are SQVTM and ANQGSEA. CDR3 sequence (DNA): TGCAGCGTCCGCACAGAATTAAGCTATGGCTACACCTTC. It is translated as CSVRTELSYGYTF.

This clone was seen more than once but under ten times. This chain uses TRBV7-9 with TRBJ2-7; TRBD2 aligns across 10 bases. This CDR3 is built from 15 residues. J lost 3 bases, V lost 2 bases, and 4 bases had no gene match. Germline lookup yields CDR1 SEHNR and CDR2 FQNEAQ (reference sequence). CDR3 sequence (DNA): TGTGCCAGCAGCTTAAGCGGGGGGGCGTTCTACGAGCAGTACTTC. Translated, it gives CASSLSGGAFYEQYF.

The chain couples TRBV10-3 to TRBJ2-7; 12 bases fit TRBD1. This CDR3 spans 15 amino acids. Germline CDR1 and CDR2: ENHRY and SYGVKD. J gave up 5 bases and V 6 bases, and 8 bases lay outside the gene matches. This chain's CDR3 is CAISEWDRGRDEQYF. CDR3 nucleotides: TGTGCCATCAGCGAATGGGACAGGGGGCGAGACGAGCAGTACTTC.

This chain links TRBV18 with TRBJ2-5; 7 bases agree with TRBD1. Germline V gives CDR1 KGHSH, CDR2 LQKENI. The CDR3 has 14 residues. The V and J ends lost 2 bases and 4 bases, in that order; junction bases with no gene match: 4. CDR3 residues: CASSPGAGGETQYF. The CDR3 DNA sequence: TGTGCCAGCTCACCAGGGGCAGGGGGAGAGACCCAGTACTTC.

The CDR3 region is CASSLGTGGRLGYTF. Written as DNA, the CDR3 is TGCGCCAGCAGCTTGGGGACAGGGGGAAGACTGGGCTACACCTTC. This chain links TRBV5-1 with TRBJ1-2; TRBD1 aligns across 10 bases. V gave up 0 bases and J gave up 8 bases; unmatched junction bases: 7. Germline loops: CDR1 SGHRS, CDR2 YFSETQ. CDR3 size: 15 residues.

The chain combines TRBV15 with TRBJ2-7, with D perhaps TRBD1 (6 bases). Trimming took 2 bases from V and 2 from J, leaving 10 bases between them. Germline-derived CDR1 and CDR2 are LNHNV and YYDKDF (reference sequence). There are 14 residues in the CDR3. The DNA for the CDR3 is TGTGCCACCAGCAGACAGCGGACAGCCTACGAGCAGTACTTC. Amino acid sequence: CATSRQRTAYEQYF. Based on the CDR3 plus reference TRBV15 and TRBJ2-7, the full variable domain is DAMVIQNPRYQVTQFGKPVTLSCSQTLNHNVMYWYQQKSSQAPKLLFHYYDKDFNNEADTPDNFQSRRPNTSFCFLDIRSPGLGDTAMYLCATSRQRTAYEQYFGPGTRLTVT.